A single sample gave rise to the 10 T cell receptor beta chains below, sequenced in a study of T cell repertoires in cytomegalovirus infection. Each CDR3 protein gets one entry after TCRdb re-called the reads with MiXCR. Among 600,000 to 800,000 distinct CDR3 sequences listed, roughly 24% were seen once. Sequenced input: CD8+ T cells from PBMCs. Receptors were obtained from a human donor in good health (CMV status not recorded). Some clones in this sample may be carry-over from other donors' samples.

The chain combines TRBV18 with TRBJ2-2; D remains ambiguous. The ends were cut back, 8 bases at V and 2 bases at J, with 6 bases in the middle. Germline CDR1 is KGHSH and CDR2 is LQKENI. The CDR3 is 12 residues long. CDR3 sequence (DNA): TGTGCCAGCCCGACAAACACCGGGGAGCTGTTTTTT. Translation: CASPTNTGELFF.

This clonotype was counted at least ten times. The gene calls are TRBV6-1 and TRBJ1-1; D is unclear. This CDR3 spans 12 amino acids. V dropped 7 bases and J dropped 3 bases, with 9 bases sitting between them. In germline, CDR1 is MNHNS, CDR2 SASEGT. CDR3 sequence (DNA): TGTGCCAGCATCTCCCCCGACACTGAAGCTTTCTTT. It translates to CASISPDTEAFF.

CDR3 sequence (DNA): TGCGCCAGCAGCTTGAGGTTCGGCGGGGGCCGCACCGGGGAGCTGTTTTTT. This sequence encodes CASSLRFGGGRTGELFF. The rearrangement joins TRBV5-1 to TRBJ2-2, with D possibly matching TRBD2 (7 bases). The CDR3 extends over 17 amino acids. The V end was cut by 1 base, the J end by 4 bases, with 17 bases between. CDR1 is SGHRS and CDR2 is YFSETQ in the germline V gene.

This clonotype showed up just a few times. Here the CDR3 reads CSVATGVDPYEQYF. In DNA form, the CDR3 reads TGCAGCGTTGCGACAGGGGTTGACCCCTACGAGCAGTACTTC. The V call is TRBV29-1, the J call TRBJ2-7, with TRBD1 identical over 8 bases. Germline assignment: CDR1 SQVTM and CDR2 ANQGSEA. The J segment lost 2 bases and the V segment lost 4 bases, leaving 7 bases of the junction unmatched. The CDR3 loop spans 14 amino acids.

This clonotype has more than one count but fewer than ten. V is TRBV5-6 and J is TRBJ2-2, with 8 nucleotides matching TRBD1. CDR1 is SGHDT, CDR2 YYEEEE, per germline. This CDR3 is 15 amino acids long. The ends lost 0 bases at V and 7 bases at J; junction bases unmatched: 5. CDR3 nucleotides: TGTGCCAGCAGCTTGGACAGGGGGATTGACGGGGAGCTGTTTTTT. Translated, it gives CASSLDRGIDGELFF.

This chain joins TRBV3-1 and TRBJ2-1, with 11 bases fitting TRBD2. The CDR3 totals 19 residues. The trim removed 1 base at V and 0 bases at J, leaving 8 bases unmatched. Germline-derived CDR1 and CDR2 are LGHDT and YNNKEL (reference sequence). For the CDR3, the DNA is TGTGCCAGCAGCCAAGGCTCTAGCGGGGGGTCTAGCTCCTACAATGAGCAGTTCTTC. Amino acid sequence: CASSQGSSGGSSSYNEQFF.

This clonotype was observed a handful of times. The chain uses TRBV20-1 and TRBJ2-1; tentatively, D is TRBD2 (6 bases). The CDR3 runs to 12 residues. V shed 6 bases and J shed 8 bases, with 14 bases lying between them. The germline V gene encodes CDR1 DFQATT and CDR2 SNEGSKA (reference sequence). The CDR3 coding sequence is TGCAGTGCCGGAAAGGGAGGCGATGAGCAGTTCTTC. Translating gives CSAGKGGDEQFF.

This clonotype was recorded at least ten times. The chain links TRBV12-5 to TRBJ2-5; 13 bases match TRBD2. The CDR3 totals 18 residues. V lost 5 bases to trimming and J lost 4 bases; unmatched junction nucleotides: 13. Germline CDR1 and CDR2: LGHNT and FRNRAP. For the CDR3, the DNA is TGTGCTAGTGGTCCGGGGACTAGCGGGGCCCTCATGGGAGAGACCCAGTACTTC. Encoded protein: CASGPGTSGALMGETQYF.

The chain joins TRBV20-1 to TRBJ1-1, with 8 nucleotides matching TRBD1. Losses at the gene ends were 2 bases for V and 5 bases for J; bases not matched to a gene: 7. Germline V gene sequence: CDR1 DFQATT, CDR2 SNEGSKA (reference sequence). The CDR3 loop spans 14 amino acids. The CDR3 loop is CSARSQGALTEAFF. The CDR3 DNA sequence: TGCAGTGCTAGATCCCAGGGGGCGTTGACTGAAGCTTTCTTT.

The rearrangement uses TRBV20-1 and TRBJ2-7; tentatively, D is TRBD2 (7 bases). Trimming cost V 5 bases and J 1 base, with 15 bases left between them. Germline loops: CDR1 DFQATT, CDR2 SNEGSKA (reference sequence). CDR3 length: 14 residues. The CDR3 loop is CSAPLRGLSYEQYF. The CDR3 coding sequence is TGCAGTGCTCCTCTGCGGGGGCTTTCCTACGAGCAGTACTTC.